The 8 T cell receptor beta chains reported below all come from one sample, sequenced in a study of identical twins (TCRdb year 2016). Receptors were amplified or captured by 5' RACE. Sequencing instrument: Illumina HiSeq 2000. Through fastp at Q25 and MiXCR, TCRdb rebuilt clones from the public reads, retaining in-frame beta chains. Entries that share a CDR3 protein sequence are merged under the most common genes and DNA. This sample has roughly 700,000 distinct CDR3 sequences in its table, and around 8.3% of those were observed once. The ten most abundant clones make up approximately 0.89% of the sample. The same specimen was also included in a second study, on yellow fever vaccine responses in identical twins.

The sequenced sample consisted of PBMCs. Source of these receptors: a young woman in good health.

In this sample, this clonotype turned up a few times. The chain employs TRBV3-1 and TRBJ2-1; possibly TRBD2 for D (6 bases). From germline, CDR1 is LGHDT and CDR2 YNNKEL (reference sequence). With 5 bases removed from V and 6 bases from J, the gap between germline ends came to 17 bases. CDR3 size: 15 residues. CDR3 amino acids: CASSGRSVGGNEQFF. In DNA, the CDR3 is TGTGCCAGCAGCGGAAGAAGTGTGGGGGGCAATGAGCAGTTCTTC.

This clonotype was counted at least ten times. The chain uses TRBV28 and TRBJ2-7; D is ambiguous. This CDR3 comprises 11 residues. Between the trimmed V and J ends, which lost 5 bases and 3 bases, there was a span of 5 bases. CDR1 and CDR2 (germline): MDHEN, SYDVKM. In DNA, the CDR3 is TGTGCCAGCAGTCCGTTCTACGAGCAGTACTTC. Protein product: CASSPFYEQYF.

The CDR3: CASSPRDNSNEKLFF. The DNA of the CDR3 is TGTGCCAGCAGCCCCCGGGACAACTCTAATGAAAAACTGTTTTTT. The J gene is TRBJ1-4, the V gene TRBV7-9, with D maybe TRBD1 (6 bases). V lost 5 bases to trimming and J lost 3 bases, with 13 bases between them. CDR1 and CDR2 from the germline V gene are SEHNR and FQNEAQ (reference sequence). This CDR3 contains 15 residues.

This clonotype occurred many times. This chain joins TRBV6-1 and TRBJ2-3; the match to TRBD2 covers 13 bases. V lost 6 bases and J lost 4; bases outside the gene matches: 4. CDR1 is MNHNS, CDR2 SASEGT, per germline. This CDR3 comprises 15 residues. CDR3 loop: CASSRTSGSSDTQYF. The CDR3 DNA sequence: TGTGCCAGCAGCCGGACTAGCGGGAGTTCAGATACGCAGTATTTT.

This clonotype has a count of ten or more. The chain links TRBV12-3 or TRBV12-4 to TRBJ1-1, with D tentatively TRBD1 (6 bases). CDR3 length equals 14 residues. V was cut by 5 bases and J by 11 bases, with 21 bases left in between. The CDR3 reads CASSPQGRENVAFF. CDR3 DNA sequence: TGTGCCAGCAGTCCGCAGGGGCGGGAAAATGTGGCTTTCTTT.

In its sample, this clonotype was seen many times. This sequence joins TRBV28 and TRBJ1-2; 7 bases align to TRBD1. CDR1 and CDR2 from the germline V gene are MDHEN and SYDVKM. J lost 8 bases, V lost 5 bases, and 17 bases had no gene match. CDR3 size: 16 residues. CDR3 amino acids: CASSPPTSDRVQGYTF. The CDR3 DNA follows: TGTGCCAGCAGTCCACCTACCTCCGACAGGGTACAAGGCTACACCTTC.

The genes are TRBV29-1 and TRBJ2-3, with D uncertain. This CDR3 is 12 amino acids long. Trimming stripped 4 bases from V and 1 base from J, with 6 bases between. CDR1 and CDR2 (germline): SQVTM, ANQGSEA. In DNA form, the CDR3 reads TGCAGCGTTGTGGAGCGCACAGATACGCAGTATTTT. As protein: CSVVERTDTQYF.

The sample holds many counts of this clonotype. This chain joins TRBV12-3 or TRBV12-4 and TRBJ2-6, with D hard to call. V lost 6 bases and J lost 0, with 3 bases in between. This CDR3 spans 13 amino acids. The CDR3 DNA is TGTGCCAGCAGGTCCTCTGGGGCCAACGTCCTGACTTTC. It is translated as CASRSSGANVLTF.